This TCR beta chain was observed in a study of breast tumors, draining lymph nodes, adjacent tissues. Study findings and constraints: Data fit most tumor T cells coming from lymph node, expanding in tumor. The lymph node origin of tumor T cells was framed as consistent with a hypothesis, not demonstrated.

V was clipped by 5 bases and J by 2 bases, with 13 bases between them. CDR1 is LNHDA and CDR2 is SQIVND in the germline V gene (reference sequence). The CDR3 contains 15 residues. This clonotype has at least ten counts. Its antigen is undetermined. TCRdb used MiXCR to reprocess the multiplex PCR reads, holding one entry per CDR3 protein. Among roughly 100,000 distinct CDR3 sequences listed, less than 40% were seen once. The lymph nodes were axillary draining lymph nodes from breast cancer patients. The V and J genes are TRBV19 and TRBJ1-5; D perhaps matches TRBD1 (6 bases). The sample consisted of axillary lymph node tissue. The sequence derives from a female donor with breast cancer. Some clones in this sample may be carry-over from other donors' samples. CDR3 region: CASSLQNRGNQPQHF. CDR3 bases: TGTGCCAGTAGTCTACAAAACAGGGGCAATCAGCCCCAGCATTTT.